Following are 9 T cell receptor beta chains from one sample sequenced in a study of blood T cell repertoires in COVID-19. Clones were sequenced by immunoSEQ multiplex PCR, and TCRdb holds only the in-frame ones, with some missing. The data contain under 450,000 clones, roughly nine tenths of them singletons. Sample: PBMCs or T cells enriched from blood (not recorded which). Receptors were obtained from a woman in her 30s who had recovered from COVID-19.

CDR3 loop: CASSSISGERSYEQYF. CDR3 sequence (DNA): TGTGCCAGCAGCTCCATTAGCGGGGAGCGCTCCTACGAGCAGTACTTC. The rearrangement uses TRBV11-2 and TRBJ2-7; 8 positions match TRBD2. After removal of 4 bases from V and 0 bases from J, the junction contained 8 bases not matched to a gene. CDR3 size: 16 residues. The germline CDR1 and CDR2 sequences are SGHAT and FQNNGV.

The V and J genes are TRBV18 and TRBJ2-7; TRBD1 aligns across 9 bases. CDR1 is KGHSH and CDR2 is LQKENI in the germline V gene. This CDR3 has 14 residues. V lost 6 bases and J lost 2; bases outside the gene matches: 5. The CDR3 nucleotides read TGTGCCAGCTCCCGGGACAGGGATGCCTACGAGCAGTACTTC. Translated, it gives CASSRDRDAYEQYF.

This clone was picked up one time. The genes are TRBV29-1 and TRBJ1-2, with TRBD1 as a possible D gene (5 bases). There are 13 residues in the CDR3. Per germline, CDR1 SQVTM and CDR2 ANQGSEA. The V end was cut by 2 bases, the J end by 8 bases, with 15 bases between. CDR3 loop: CSVERNSGLGYTF. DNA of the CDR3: TGCAGCGTTGAAAGGAACTCAGGGCTAGGCTACACCTTC.

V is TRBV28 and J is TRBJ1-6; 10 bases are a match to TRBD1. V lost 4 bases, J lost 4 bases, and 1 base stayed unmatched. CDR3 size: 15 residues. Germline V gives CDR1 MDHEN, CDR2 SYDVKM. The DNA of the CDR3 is TGTGCCAGCAGTTGGGGACAGGGGTATAATTCACCCCTCCACTTT. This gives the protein CASSWGQGYNSPLHF.

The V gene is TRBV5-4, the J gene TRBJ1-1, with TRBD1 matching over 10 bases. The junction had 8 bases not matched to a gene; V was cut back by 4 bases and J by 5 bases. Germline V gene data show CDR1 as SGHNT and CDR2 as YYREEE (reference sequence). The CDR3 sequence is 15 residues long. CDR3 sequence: CASSPGTGVRTEAFF. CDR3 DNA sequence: TGTGCCAGCAGCCCGGGGACAGGGGTTAGGACTGAAGCTTTCTTT.

This chain's CDR3 is CASSESERGASYNEQFF. In nucleotides, the CDR3 is TGTGCCAGCAGTGAAAGTGAGCGGGGGGCGTCCTACAATGAGCAGTTCTTC. The chain uses TRBV6-4 and TRBJ2-1; TRBD2 agrees at 9 bases. J was trimmed by 1 base and V by 3 bases; bases with no gene match: 7. Germline assignment: CDR1 MRHNA and CDR2 SNTAGT. The CDR3 spans 17 residues.

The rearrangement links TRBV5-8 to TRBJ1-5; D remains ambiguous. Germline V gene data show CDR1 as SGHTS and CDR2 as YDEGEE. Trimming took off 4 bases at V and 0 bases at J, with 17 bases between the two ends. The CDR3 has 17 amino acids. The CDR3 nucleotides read TGTGCCAGCAGCGCACCCGGGAGATTGGGTAGCAATCAGCCCCAGCATTTT. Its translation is CASSAPGRLGSNQPQHF.

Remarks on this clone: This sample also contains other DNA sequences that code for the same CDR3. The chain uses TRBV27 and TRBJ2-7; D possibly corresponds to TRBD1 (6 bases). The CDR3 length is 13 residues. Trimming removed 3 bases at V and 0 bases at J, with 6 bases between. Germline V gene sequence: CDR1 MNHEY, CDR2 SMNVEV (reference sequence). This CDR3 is CASSLDSSYEQYF. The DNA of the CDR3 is TGTGCCAGCAGTTTGGACAGCTCCTACGAGCAGTACTTC.

The CDR3 coding sequence is TGTGCCAGCAGCTTCGGGACAGGGGTGAATGAGCAGTTCTTC. It yields the protein CASSFGTGVNEQFF. The chain employs TRBV5-6 and TRBJ2-1, with 10 bases fitting TRBD1. Germline V lookup: CDR1 SGHDT, CDR2 YYEEEE. V trimming: 2 bases; J trimming: 7 bases; junction bases outside the gene matches: 3. This CDR3 has 14 residues.